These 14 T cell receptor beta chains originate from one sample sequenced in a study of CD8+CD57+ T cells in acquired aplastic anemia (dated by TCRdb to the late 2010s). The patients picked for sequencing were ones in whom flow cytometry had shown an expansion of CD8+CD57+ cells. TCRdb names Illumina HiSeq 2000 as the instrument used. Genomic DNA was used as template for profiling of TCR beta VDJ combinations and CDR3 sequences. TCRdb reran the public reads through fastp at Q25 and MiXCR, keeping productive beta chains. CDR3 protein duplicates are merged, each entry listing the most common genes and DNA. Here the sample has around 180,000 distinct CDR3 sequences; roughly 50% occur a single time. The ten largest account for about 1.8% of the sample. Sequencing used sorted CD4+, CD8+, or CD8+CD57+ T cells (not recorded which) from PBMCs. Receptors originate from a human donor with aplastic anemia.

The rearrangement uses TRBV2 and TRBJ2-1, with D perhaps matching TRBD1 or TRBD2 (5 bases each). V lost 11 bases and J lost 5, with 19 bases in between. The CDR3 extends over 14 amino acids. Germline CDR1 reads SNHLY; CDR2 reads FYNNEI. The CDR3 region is CAGGSLQGDNEQFF. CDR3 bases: TGTGCCGGTGGGAGTCTTCAGGGAGACAATGAGCAGTTCTTC.

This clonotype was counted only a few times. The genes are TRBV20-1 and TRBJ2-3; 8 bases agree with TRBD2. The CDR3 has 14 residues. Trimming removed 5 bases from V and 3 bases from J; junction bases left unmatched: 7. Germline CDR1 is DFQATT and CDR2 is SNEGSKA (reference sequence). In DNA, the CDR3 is TGCAGTGCTCAAGCGGGGGCGAGAACAGATACGCAGTATTTT. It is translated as CSAQAGARTDTQYF.

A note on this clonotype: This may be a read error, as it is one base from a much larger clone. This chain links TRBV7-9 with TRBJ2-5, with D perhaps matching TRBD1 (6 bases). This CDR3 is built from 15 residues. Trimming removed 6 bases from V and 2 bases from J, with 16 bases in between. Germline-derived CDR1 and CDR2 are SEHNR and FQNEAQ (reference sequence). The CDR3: CASSYSGRGQETQYF. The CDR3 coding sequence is TGTGCCAGCAGTTACTCCGGCAGGGGACAAGAGACCCAGTACTTC.

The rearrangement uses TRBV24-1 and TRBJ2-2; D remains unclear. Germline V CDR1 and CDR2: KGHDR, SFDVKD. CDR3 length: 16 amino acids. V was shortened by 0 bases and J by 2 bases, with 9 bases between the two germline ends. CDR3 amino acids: CATSDLPTRNTGELFF. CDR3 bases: TGTGCCACCAGTGATTTGCCAACAAGAAACACCGGGGAGCTGTTTTTT.

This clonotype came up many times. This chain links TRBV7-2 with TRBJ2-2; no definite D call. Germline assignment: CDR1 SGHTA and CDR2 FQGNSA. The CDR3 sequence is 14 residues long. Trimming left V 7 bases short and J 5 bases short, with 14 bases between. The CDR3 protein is CASISPLETGELFF. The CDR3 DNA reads TGTGCCAGCATAAGCCCGTTAGAGACCGGGGAGCTGTTTTTT.

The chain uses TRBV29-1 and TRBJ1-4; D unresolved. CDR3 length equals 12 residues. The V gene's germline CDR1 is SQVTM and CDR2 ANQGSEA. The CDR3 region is CMHPATNEKLFF. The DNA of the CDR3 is TGCATGCATCCGGCGACTAATGAAAAACTGTTTTTT.

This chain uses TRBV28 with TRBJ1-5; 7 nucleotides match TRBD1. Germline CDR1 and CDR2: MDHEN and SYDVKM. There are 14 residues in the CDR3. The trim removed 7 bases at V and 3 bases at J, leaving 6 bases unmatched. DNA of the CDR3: TGTGCCAGCAACGCGGGACAGATCAATCAGCCCCAGCATTTT. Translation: CASNAGQINQPQHF.

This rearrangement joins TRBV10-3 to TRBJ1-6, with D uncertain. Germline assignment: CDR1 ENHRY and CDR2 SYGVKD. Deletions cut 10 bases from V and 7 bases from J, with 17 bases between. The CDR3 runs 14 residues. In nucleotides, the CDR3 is TGTGCCAGCAGGTCTCGACTGGGAAATTCACCCCTCCACTTT. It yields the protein CASRSRLGNSPLHF.

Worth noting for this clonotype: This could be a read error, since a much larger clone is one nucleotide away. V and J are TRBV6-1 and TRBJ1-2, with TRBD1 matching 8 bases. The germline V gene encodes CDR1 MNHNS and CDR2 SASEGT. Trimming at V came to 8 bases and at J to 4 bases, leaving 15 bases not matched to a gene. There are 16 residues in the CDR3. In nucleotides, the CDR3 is TGTGCCAGCGGCCCCAAGCAGGGGGCGACGCCCTATGGCTACACCTTC. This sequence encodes CASGPKQGATPYGYTF.

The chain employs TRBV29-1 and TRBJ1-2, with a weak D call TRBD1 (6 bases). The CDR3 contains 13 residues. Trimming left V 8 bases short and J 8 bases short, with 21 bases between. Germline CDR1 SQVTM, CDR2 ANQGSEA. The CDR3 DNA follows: TGCAGCTTGGGGTTACGGGCAGGGGAGGGCTACACCTTC. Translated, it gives CSLGLRAGEGYTF. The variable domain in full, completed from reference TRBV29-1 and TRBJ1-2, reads SAVISQKPSRDICQRGTSLTIQCQVDSQVTMMFWYRQQPGQSLTLIATANQGSEATYESGFVIDKFPISRPNLTFSTLTVSNMSPEDSSIYLCSLGLRAGEGYTFGSGTRLTVV.

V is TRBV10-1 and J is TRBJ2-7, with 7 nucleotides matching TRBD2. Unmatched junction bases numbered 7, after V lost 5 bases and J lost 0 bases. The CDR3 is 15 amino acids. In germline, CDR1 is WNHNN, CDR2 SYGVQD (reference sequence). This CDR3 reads CASSIDGGSSYEQYF. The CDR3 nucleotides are TGCGCCAGCAGTATCGACGGGGGGTCCTCCTACGAGCAGTACTTC.

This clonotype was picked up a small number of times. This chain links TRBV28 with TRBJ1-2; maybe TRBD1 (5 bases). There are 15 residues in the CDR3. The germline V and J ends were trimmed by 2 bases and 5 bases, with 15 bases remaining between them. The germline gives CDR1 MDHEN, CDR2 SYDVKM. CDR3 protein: CASSLNPGPPYGYTF. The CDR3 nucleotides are TGTGCCAGCAGTTTAAACCCAGGGCCCCCTTATGGCTACACCTTC.

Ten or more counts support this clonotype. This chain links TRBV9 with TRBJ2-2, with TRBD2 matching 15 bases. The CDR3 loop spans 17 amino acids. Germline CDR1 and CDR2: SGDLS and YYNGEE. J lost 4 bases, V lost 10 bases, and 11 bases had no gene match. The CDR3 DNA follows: TGTGCCTCCGGACTAGCGGGGGGGCGGGTTGGCACCGGGGAGCTGTTTTTT. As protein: CASGLAGGRVGTGELFF. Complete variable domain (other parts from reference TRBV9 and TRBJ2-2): DSGVTQTPKHLITATGQRVTLRCSPRSGDLSVYWYQQSLDQGLQFLIQYYNGEERAKGNILERFSAQQFPDLHSELNLSSLELGDSALYFCASGLAGGRVGTGELFFGEGSRLTVL.

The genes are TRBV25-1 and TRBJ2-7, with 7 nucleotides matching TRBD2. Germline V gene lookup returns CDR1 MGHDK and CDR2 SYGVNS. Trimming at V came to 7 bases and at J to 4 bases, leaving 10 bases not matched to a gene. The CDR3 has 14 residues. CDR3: CASTEGGYGYEQYF. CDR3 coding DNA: TGTGCCAGCACCGAGGGAGGGTACGGGTACGAGCAGTACTTC.